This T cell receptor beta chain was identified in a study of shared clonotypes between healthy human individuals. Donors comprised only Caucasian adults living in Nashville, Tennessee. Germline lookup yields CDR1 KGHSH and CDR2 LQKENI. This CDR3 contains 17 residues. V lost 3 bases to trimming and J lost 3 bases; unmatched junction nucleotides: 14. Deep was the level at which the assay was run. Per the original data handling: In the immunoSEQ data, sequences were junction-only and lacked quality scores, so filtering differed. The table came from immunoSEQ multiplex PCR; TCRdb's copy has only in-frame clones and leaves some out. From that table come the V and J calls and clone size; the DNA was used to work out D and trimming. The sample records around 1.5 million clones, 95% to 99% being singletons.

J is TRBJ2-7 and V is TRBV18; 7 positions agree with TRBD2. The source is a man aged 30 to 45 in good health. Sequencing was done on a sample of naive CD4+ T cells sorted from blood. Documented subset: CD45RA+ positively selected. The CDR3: CASSPSDWGGNFYEQYF. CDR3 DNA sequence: TGTGCCAGCTCACCCTCTGATTGGGGGGGGAACTTCTACGAGCAGTACTTC. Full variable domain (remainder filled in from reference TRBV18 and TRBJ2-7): NAGVMQNPRHLVRRRGQEARLRCSPMKGHSHVYWYRQLPEEGLKFMVYLQKENIIDESGMPKERFSAEFPKEGPSILRIQQVVRGDSAAYFCASSPSDWGGNFYEQYFGPGTRLTVT.